The 20 T cell receptor beta chains given below trace back to one sample, sequenced in a study of CD8 T cells in ankylosing spondylitis. TCRdb independently ran MiXCR on the 5' RACE reads; one entry per CDR3 protein. The sample carries about 260,000 distinct CDR3 sequences, over 15% recorded once. Sequencing was carried out using blood, either unsorted or a sorted T cell fraction (not recorded which). The receptors stem from a male donor with ankylosing spondylitis or in good health (not recorded which).

This clonotype has only a few counts. The chain has TRBV4-2 and TRBJ2-2; TRBD1 matches 9 bases. The CDR3 contains 18 residues. CDR1 LGHNA and CDR2 YNFKEQ come from the germline V gene. V lost 3 bases, J lost 3 bases, and 11 bases stayed unmatched. CDR3 in amino acids: CASSHRKVQGAHTGELFF. The CDR3 DNA follows: TGTGCCAGCAGCCACCGGAAAGTACAGGGGGCGCACACCGGGGAGCTGTTTTTT.

The chain uses TRBV9 and TRBJ1-3; D is undetermined. The germline V gene encodes CDR1 SGDLS and CDR2 YYNGEE. CDR3 length equals 16 residues. The ends were cut back, 1 base at V and 2 bases at J, with 13 bases in the middle. This CDR3 reads CASSVSLRRTGNTIYF. CDR3 bases: TGTGCCAGCAGCGTATCTTTGCGGAGGACTGGAAACACCATATATTTT.

The chain joins TRBV5-1 to TRBJ2-1, with D perhaps matching TRBD1 (5 bases). CDR3 length equals 14 residues. Trimming stripped 0 bases from V and 7 bases from J, with 11 bases between. Germline V CDR1 and CDR2: SGHRS, YFSETQ. The DNA for the CDR3 is TGCGCCAGCAGCTTGGGGGGCCAGCTGAATGAGCAGTTCTTC. It codes for CASSLGGQLNEQFF.

This clonotype was recorded a few times. The rearrangement links TRBV4-2 to TRBJ2-2, with TRBD2 matching over 11 bases. This CDR3 is built from 16 residues. Trimming took 4 bases from V and 3 from J; bases not matched to a gene: 4. CDR1 is LGHNA and CDR2 is YNFKEQ in the germline V gene. The DNA of the CDR3 is TGTGCCAGCAGCCCCGGACTAGCGGGCCACACCGGGGAGCTGTTTTTT. Protein sequence: CASSPGLAGHTGELFF.

The chain employs TRBV12-3 or TRBV12-4 and TRBJ1-2, with D maybe TRBD1 (5 bases). CDR3 length: 15 residues. The V end lost 2 bases, the J end lost 2 bases, and 12 bases lay between the germline ends. DNA of the CDR3: TGTGCCAGCAGTTTATTGGGCAGGGTGAACTATGGCTACACCTTC. Amino acid sequence: CASSLLGRVNYGYTF.

The chain joins TRBV5-1 to TRBJ2-3, with TRBD2 identical over 8 bases. The CDR3 extends over 17 amino acids. Germline lookup yields CDR1 SGHRS and CDR2 YFSETQ. The junction had 8 bases not matched to a gene; V was cut back by 1 base and J by 1 base. CDR3 amino acids: CASSLIKRGRGTDTQYF. Written as DNA, the CDR3 is TGCGCCAGCAGCTTGATCAAGCGGGGGCGGGGCACAGATACGCAGTATTTT.

This clonotype was recorded many times. The genes are TRBV6-5 and TRBJ1-1; D gene unclear. Germline V gives CDR1 MNHEY, CDR2 SVGAGI. Trimming shortened V by 0 bases and J by 7 bases, and 9 bases separated the two germline ends. The length of the CDR3 is 13 residues. The CDR3 reads CASSYSRRDEAFF. The CDR3 DNA reads TGTGCCAGCAGTTACTCGAGGCGGGATGAAGCTTTCTTT.

The V and J genes are TRBV19 and TRBJ2-1; 8 bases fit TRBD2. Germline CDR1 reads LNHDA; CDR2 reads SQIVND (reference sequence). This CDR3 comprises 15 residues. J gave up 8 bases and V 5 bases, and 11 bases lay outside the gene matches. The CDR3 DNA is TGTGCCAGTAGTTTTCGGGGGGGACCTAGCGATGAGCAGTTCTTC. Encoded protein: CASSFRGGPSDEQFF.

A few counts support this clonotype. The CDR3 DNA sequence: TGTGCCACCAGCAGAGGGGGCAGGGCAACTAATGAAAAACTGTTTTTT. This translates into CATSRGGRATNEKLFF. The chain carries TRBV15 and TRBJ1-4; a possible D gene is TRBD1 (5 bases). Germline V CDR1 and CDR2: LNHNV, YYDKDF (reference sequence). V lost 1 base and J 0 bases, leaving 9 bases between the germline ends. This CDR3 contains 16 residues.

On this clonotype itself: This could be a read error, since a much larger clone is one nucleotide away. The CDR3 ends on some other residue instead of the conserved phenylalanine or tryptophan, so this is likely a read error. V usage is TRBV29-1 and J usage is TRBJ2-5; 7 bases are shared with TRBD2. The germline gives CDR1 SQVTM, CDR2 ANQGSEA. V lost 4 bases to trimming and J lost 5 bases; unmatched junction nucleotides: 4. The CDR3 is made up of 12 amino acids. The DNA of the CDR3 is TGCAGCGTTGTAAAAGCGGGGGAGACCCAGTACCTC. This gives the protein CSVVKAGETQYL.

On this clonotype itself: A much larger clone lies one base from this, so it may be a read error. The CDR3 here is CASSVEGIHGYTF. The CDR3 coding sequence is TGTGCCAGCAGTGTGGAGGGTATCCATGGCTACACCTTC. The gene calls are TRBV25-1 and TRBJ1-2; unclear D gene. The CDR3 totals 13 residues. Trimming pared 4 bases from V and 6 bases from J, leaving 12 bases between. Germline loops: CDR1 MGHDK, CDR2 SYGVNS.

This clonotype appeared a few times. The chain combines TRBV5-5 with TRBJ1-2, with 8 bases matching TRBD1. Germline V gene data show CDR1 as SGHKS and CDR2 as YYEKEE (reference sequence). J gave up 2 bases and V 0 bases, and 3 bases lay outside the gene matches. The CDR3 is 15 amino acids. CDR3 DNA sequence: TGTGCCAGCAGCTTGGCCCGGACAGGGAACTATGGCTACACCTTC. Translation: CASSLARTGNYGYTF.

The chain recombines TRBV29-1 with TRBJ2-1, with 11 bases lining up with TRBD2. Germline V lookup: CDR1 SQVTM, CDR2 ANQGSEA. V gave up 8 bases and J gave up 7 bases; unmatched junction bases: 13. The CDR3 contains 15 residues. CDR3 amino acids: CSCHGGVAGGNEQFF. The CDR3 nucleotides read TGCAGCTGTCATGGTGGGGTAGCGGGAGGGAATGAGCAGTTCTTC.

This chain links TRBV6-1 with TRBJ2-1; TRBD2 agrees at 10 bases. This CDR3 has 15 amino acids. J lost 5 bases, V lost 5 bases, and 6 bases had no gene match. CDR1 and CDR2 (germline): MNHNS, SASEGT. In DNA, the CDR3 is TGTGCCAGCAGTAATAGCGGGGGGTGGAACAATGAGCAGTTCTTC. Translating gives CASSNSGGWNNEQFF.

The sample holds a few counts of this clonotype. The chain joins TRBV28 to TRBJ1-5; D gene uncertain. The V end was cut by 3 bases, the J end by 2 bases, with 14 bases between. Germline loops: CDR1 MDHEN, CDR2 SYDVKM. The CDR3 is 16 residues long. CDR3 DNA sequence: TGTGCCAGCAGTTTGAGGCGGATCTCTGGCAATCAGCCCCAGCATTTT. Its translation is CASSLRRISGNQPQHF.

This clonotype showed up many times. The chain uses TRBV4-2 and TRBJ2-3, with D perhaps TRBD2 (5 bases). Germline V gene data show CDR1 as LGHNA and CDR2 as YNFKEQ. The CDR3 sequence is 12 residues long. The V end was cut by 6 bases, the J end by 5 bases, with 9 bases between. CDR3 DNA: TGTGCCAGCAGGGGAGACGGAGATACGCAGTATTTT. Translating gives CASRGDGDTQYF.

This clonotype was recorded at least ten times. The chain links TRBV20-1 to TRBJ2-5; 7 bases line up with TRBD2. J was trimmed by 1 base and V by 3 bases; bases with no gene match: 5. The V gene's germline CDR1 is DFQATT and CDR2 SNEGSKA (reference sequence). The CDR3 extends over 14 amino acids. CDR3 residues: CSARSAGSQETQYF. The CDR3 DNA reads as TGCAGTGCTAGGTCAGCGGGGTCCCAAGAGACCCAGTACTTC.

This sequence joins TRBV11-2 and TRBJ2-5, with 12 bases lining up with TRBD2. J was trimmed by 5 bases and V by 1 base; bases with no gene match: 14. CDR3 size: 19 residues. The germline CDR1 and CDR2 sequences are SGHAT and FQNNGV. The CDR3 DNA follows: TGTGCCAGCAGCTTAGTTGCGGGGGCTAGCGGGAGGGCCCTTGAGACCCAGTACTTC. As protein: CASSLVAGASGRALETQYF.

This clonotype was counted only a few times. The chain uses TRBV19 and TRBJ2-3, with D perhaps matching TRBD2 (6 bases). The V and J ends lost 6 bases and 5 bases respectively, with 21 bases between them. This CDR3 has 16 residues. CDR1 and CDR2 (germline): LNHDA, SQIVND (reference sequence). In DNA form, the CDR3 reads TGTGCCAGTAGCTCGGGGGACCACCTAGCGATAGATACGCAGTATTTT. Protein product: CASSSGDHLAIDTQYF.

CDR3 amino acids: CASSPRPRQGRADTQYF. The CDR3 nucleotides are TGTGCCAGCAGCCCTAGGCCCCGGCAGGGGCGGGCAGATACGCAGTATTTT. The J gene is TRBJ2-3, the V gene TRBV7-9, with D perhaps matching TRBD1 (6 bases). V lost 5 bases to trimming and J lost 4 bases, with 22 bases between them. Germline CDR1 reads SEHNR; CDR2 reads FQNEAQ (reference sequence). The CDR3 runs 17 residues.